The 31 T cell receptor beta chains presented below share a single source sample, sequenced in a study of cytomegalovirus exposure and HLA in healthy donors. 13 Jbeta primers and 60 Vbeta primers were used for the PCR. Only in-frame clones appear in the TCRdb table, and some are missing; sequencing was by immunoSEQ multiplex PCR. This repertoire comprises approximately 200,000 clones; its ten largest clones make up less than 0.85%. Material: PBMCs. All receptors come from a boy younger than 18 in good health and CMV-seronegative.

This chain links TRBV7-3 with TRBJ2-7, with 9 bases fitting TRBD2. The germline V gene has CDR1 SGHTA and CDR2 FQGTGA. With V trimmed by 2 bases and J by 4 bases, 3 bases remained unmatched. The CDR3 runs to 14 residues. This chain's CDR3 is CASSLGGGAYEQYF. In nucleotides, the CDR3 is TGTGCCAGCAGCTTAGGCGGGGGGGCGTACGAGCAGTACTTC.

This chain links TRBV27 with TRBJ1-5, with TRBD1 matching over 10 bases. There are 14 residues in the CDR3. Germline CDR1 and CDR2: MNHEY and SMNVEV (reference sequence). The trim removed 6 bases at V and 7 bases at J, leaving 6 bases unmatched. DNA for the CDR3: TGTGCCAGCAGACCTGGGACAGGGGTACAGCCCCAGCATTTT. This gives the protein CASRPGTGVQPQHF.

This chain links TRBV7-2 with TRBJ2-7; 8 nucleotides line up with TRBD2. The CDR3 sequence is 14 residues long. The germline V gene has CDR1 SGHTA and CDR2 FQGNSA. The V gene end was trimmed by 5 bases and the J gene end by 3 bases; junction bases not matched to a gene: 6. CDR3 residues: CASSPQRGSYEQYF. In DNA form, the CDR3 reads TGTGCCAGCAGCCCCCAGCGGGGGAGCTACGAGCAGTACTTC.

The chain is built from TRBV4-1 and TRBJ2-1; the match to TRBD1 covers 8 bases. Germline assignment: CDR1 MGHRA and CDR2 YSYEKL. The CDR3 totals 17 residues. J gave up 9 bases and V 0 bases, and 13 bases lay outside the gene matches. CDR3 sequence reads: CASSQEDPGGAWSEQFF. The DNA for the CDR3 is TGCGCCAGCAGCCAAGAGGACCCAGGGGGCGCCTGGAGTGAGCAGTTCTTC.

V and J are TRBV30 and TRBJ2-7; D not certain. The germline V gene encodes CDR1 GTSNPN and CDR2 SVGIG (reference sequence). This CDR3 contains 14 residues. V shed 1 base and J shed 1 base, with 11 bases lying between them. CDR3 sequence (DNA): TGTGCCTGGAGTGGTCCAGGTCTGTCCTACGAGCAGTACTTC. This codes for CAWSGPGLSYEQYF. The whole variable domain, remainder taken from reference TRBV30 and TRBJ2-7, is SQTIHQWPATLVQPVGSPLSLECTVEGTSNPNLYWYRQAAGRGLQLLFYSVGIGQISSEVPQNLSASRPQDRQFILSSKKLLLSDSGFYLCAWSGPGLSYEQYFGPGTRLTVT.

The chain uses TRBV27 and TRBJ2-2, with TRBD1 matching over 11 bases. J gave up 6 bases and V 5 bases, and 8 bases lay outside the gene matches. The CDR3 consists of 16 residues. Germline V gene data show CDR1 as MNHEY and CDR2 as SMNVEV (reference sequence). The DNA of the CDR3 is TGTGCCAGCAGTAGAATCGGGACAGGGGGTCCCGGGGAGCTGTTTTTT. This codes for CASSRIGTGGPGELFF.

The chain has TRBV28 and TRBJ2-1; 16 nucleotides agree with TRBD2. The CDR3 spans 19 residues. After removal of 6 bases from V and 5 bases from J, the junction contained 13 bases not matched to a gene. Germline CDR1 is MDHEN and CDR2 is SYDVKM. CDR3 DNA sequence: TGTGCCAGCAGCCTACGACCGGGACTAGCGGGGGGGCCCCACAATGAGCAGTTCTTC. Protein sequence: CASSLRPGLAGGPHNEQFF.

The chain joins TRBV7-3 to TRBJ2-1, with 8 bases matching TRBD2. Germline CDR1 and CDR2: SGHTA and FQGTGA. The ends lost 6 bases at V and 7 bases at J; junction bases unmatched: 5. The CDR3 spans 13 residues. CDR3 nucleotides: TGTGCCAGCAGTGGTAGCGGGGAAAATGAGCAGTTCTTC. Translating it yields CASSGSGENEQFF.

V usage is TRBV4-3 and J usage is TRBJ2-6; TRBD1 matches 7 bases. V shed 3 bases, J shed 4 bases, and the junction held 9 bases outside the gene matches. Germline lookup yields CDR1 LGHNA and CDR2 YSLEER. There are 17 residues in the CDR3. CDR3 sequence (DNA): TGCGCCAGCAGCCAGGGGGAGACAGGGTCCGGGGCCAACGTCCTGACTTTC. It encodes CASSQGETGSGANVLTF.

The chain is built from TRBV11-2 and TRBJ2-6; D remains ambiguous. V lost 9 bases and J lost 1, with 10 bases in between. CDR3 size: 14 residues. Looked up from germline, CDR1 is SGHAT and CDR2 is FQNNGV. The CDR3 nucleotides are TGTGCCAGTACTCGCAGGTCTGGGGCCAACGTCCTGACTTTC. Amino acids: CASTRRSGANVLTF.

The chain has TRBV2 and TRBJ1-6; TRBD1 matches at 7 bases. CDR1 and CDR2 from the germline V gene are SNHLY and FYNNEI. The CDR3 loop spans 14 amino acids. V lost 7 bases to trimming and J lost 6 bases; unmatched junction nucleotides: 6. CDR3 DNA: TGTGCCAGCAAAAGACAGGGACCTAATTCACCCCTCCACTTT. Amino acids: CASKRQGPNSPLHF.

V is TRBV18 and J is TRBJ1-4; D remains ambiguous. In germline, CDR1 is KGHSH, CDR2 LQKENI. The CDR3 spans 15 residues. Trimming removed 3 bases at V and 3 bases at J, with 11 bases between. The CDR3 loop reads CASSPHPTANEKLFF. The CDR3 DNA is TGTGCCAGCTCACCTCACCCCACGGCTAATGAAAAACTGTTTTTT.

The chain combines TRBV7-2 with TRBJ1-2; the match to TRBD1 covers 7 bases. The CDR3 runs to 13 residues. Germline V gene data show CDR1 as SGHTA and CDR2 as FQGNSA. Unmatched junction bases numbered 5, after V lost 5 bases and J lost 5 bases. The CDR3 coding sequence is TGTGCCAGCAGCGCGGGACAGACTTATGGCTACACCTTC. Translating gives CASSAGQTYGYTF. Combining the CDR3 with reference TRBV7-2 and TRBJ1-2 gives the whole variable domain GAGVSQSPSNKVTEKGKDVELRCDPISGHTALYWYRQSLGQGLEFLIYFQGNSAPDKSGLPSDRFSAERTGGSVSTLTIQRTQQEDSAVYLCASSAGQTYGYTFGSGTRLTVV.

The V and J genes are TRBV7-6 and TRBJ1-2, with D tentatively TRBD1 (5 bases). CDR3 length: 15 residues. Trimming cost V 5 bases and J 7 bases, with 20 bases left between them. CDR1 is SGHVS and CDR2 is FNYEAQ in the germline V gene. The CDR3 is CASSPRDTGAGGYTF. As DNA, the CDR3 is TGTGCCAGCAGCCCCAGGGATACGGGAGCGGGTGGCTACACCTTC.

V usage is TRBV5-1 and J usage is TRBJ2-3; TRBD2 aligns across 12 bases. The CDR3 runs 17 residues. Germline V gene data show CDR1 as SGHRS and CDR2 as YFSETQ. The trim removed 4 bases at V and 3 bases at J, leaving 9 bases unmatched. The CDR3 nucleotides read TGCGCCAGCAGCCTAACTAGCGGGGGGCGATTAACAGATACGCAGTATTTT. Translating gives CASSLTSGGRLTDTQYF.

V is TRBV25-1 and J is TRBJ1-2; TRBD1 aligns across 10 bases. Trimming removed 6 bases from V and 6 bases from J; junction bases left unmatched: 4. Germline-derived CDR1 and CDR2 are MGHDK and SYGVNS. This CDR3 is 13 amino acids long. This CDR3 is CASSRQGADGYTF. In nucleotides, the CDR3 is TGTGCCAGCAGCCGACAGGGGGCAGATGGCTACACCTTC.

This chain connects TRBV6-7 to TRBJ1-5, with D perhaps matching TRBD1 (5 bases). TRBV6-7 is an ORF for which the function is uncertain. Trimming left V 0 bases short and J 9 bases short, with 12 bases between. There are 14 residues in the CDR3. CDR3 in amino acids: CASSYSPGPRPQHF. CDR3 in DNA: TGTGCCAGCAGTTACTCTCCAGGGCCGCGGCCCCAGCATTTT.

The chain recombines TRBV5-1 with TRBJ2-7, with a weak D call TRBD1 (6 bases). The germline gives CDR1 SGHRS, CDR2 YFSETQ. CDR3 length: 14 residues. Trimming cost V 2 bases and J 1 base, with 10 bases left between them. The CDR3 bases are TGCGCCAGCAGCTTACAGGGAGAATCCTACGAGCAGTACTTC. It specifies CASSLQGESYEQYF.

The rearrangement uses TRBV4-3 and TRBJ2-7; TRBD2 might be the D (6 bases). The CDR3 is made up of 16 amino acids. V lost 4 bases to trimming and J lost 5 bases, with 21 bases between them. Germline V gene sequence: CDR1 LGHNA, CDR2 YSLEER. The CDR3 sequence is CASSRGGTARFHEQYF. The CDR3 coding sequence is TGCGCCAGCAGCCGAGGTGGGACTGCCCGATTCCACGAGCAGTACTTC.

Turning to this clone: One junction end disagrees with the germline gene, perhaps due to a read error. The CDR3, as DNA: TGCGCCAGCACCTTGGTACAGGGCGGGCTTGGGAACACCGGGGAGCTGTTTTTT. It specifies CASTLVQGGLGNTGELFF. The chain recombines TRBV5-1 with TRBJ2-2, with TRBD1 as a possible D gene (6 bases). Germline V lookup: CDR1 SGHRS, CDR2 YFSETQ. This CDR3 region has 18 residues.

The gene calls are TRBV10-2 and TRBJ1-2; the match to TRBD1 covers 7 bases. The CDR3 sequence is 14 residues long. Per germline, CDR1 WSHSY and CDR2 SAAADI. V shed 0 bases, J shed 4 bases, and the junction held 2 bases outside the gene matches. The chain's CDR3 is CASSESGGAYGYTF. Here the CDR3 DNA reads TGCGCCAGCAGTGAGTCAGGGGGCGCCTATGGCTACACCTTC.

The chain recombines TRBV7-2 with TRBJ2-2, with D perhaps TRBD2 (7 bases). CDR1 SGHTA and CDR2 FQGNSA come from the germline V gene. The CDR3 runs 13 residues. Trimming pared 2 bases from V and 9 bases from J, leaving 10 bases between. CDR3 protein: CASSLRGGRELFF. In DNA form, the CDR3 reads TGTGCCAGCAGCTTAAGGGGGGGCCGGGAGCTGTTTTTT.

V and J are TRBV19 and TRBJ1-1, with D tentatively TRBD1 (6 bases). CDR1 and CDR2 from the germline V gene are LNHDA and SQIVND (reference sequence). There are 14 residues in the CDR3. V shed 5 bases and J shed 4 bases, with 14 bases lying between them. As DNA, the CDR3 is TGTGCCAGTAGTGCTCGGGGGGGGGCCACTGAAGCTTTCTTT. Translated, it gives CASSARGGATEAFF.

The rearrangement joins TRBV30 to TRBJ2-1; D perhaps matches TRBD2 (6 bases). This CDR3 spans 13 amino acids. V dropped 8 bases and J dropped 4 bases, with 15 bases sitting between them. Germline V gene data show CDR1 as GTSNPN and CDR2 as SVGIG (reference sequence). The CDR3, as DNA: TGTGCCGGGGTCGGGGGTTGGTACAATGAGCAGTTCTTC. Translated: CAGVGGWYNEQFF.

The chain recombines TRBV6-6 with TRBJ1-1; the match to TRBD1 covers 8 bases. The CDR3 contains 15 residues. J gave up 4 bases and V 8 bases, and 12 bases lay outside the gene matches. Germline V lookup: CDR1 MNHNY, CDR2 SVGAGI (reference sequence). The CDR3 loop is CASSLAQGAFTEAFF. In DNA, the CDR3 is TGTGCCAGCTCACTCGCTCAGGGGGCATTCACTGAAGCTTTCTTT.

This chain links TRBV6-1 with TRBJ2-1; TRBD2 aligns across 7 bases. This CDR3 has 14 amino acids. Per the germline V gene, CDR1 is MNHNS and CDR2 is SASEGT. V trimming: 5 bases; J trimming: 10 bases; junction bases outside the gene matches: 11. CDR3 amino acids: CASSSPNLAVEQFF. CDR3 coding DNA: TGTGCCAGCAGTTCCCCGAACCTAGCGGTGGAGCAGTTCTTC.

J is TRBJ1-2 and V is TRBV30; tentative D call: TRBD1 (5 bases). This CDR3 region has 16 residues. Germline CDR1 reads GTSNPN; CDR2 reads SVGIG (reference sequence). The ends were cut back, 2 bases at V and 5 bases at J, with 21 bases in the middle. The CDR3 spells CAWSKNPQGYEYGYTF. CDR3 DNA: TGTGCCTGGAGTAAAAACCCCCAGGGATACGAATATGGCTACACCTTC.

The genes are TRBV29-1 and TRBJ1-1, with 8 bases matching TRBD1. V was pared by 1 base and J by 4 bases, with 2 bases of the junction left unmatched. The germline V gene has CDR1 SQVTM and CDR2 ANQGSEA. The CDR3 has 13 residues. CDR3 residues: CSVEGTGGTEAFF. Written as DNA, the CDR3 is TGCAGCGTTGAAGGAACAGGGGGCACTGAAGCTTTCTTT.

The CDR3 bases are TGTGCCAGCAGTTTACACGGGGGGGATACGCAGTATTTT. Amino acids: CASSLHGGDTQYF. The rearrangement joins TRBV27 to TRBJ2-3, with 7 positions matching TRBD2. With V trimmed by 2 bases and J by 6 bases, 2 bases remained unmatched. The CDR3 covers 13 residues. Germline lookup yields CDR1 MNHEY and CDR2 SMNVEV (reference sequence).

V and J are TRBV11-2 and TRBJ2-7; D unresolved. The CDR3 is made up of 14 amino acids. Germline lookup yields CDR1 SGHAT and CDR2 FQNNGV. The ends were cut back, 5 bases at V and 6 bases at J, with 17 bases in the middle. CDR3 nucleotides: TGTGCCAGCAGCCAGAGATGGGCACCGGCCGAGCAGTACTTC. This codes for CASSQRWAPAEQYF.

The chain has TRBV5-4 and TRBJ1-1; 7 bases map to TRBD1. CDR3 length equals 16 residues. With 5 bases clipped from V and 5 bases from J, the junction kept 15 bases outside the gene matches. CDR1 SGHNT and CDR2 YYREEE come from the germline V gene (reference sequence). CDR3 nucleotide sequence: TGTGCCAGCAGTCAAACCGGGACAGCCCCTAGAACTGAAGCTTTCTTT. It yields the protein CASSQTGTAPRTEAFF. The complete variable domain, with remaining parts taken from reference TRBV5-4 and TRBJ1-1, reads ETGVTQSPTHLIKTRGQQVTLRCSSQSGHNTVSWYQQALGQGPQFIFQYYREEENGRGNFPPRFSGLQFPNYSSELNVNALELDDSALYLCASSQTGTAPRTEAFFGQGTRLTVV.